This T cell receptor beta chain stems from a study of OX40 agonist ivuxolimab in advanced cancers. Study results and caveats: Among the lowest peripheral clonal expansion occurred in 0.1-3.0 mg/kg partial responders.

About this clone itself: Its specificity is not known.

Libraries were prepared by immunoSEQ multiplex PCR; TCRdb keeps only in-frame clonotypes and omits some of them. The sample holds 100,000 to 150,000 clones, about 90% seen once. This CDR3 region has 19 residues. The V segment lost 5 bases and the J segment 4 bases; nucleotides outside the gene matches: 14. Germline assignment: CDR1 SGHAT and CDR2 FQDESV (reference sequence). The J gene is TRBJ2-1, the V gene TRBV11-1; 13 nucleotides align to TRBD2. The specimen comprised CD4+ or CD8+ T cells sorted from blood, sampled in a trial of the OX40 agonist ivuxolimab. This TCR derives from an adult with an advanced solid tumor such as melanoma, head and neck, liver or kidney cancer. CDR3 amino acids: CASSPRTSGSSPRYNEQFF. Here the CDR3 DNA reads TGTGCCAGCAGCCCTCGGACTAGCGGGAGCTCCCCCCGATACAATGAGCAGTTCTTC. The complete variable domain, with remaining parts taken from reference TRBV11-1 and TRBJ2-1, reads EAEVAQSPRYKITEKSQAVAFWCDPISGHATLYWYRQILGQGPELLVQFQDESVVDDSQLPKDRFSAERLKGVDSTLKIQPAELGDSAMYLCASSPRTSGSSPRYNEQFFGPGTRLTVL.